This T cell receptor beta chain comes out of a study of blood T cell repertoires in COVID-19. The CDR3 covers 16 residues. Germline lookup yields CDR1 SGDLS and CDR2 YYNGEE. The V segment lost 2 bases and the J segment 10 bases; nucleotides outside the gene matches: 15. Sequencing used immunoSEQ multiplex PCR; TCRdb keeps in-frame clones, though not all of them. The table has about 200,000 clones, around nine tenths seen once; the top ten hold 0.8% to 1%. The receptor was derived from a man aged 55 to 70 with COVID-19, enrolled during active disease. The sample consisted of peripheral blood. The chain is built from TRBV9 and TRBJ2-1, with 7 bases identical to TRBD1. CDR3 amino acids: CASSVHTSDREWEQFF. The CDR3 DNA follows: TGTGCCAGCAGCGTCCATACCTCCGACAGGGAGTGGGAGCAGTTCTTC.